These T cell receptor beta chains were read from a single sample in a study of vaccination and CD4 T cells after COVID-19. TCRdb reprocessed the PCR reads via MiXCR and lists one record per CDR3 protein. Here the sample spans over 15,000 distinct CDR3 sequences, around 45% being singletons. The antigens these receptors bind are not known. Sequencing used CD4+ T cells from blood, cultured in vitro, obtained after SARS-CoV-2 vaccination. These receptors all stem from a human donor who had recovered from COVID-19. Both conserved end residues are part of each CDR3. Each record gives: V gene, clone size, J gene, D gene, CDR3 DNA, CDR3 protein. A D gene is named only where the DNA matches it firmly. Rows may omit the clone size; those that give it use once, few, many or a size class.

v_call: TRBV6-2/TRBV6-3; clone_size: -; j_call: TRBJ2-7; d_call: TRBD1; cdr3_nt: TGTGCCAGCAGTGTAGGACAGGGGGCGACCGAGCAGTACTTC; cdr3_aa: CASSVGQGATEQYF
v_call: TRBV7-2; clone_size: few; j_call: TRBJ2-2; d_call: -; cdr3_nt: TGTGCCAGCAGCTCCTCTCCCGGGGAGCTGTTTTTT; cdr3_aa: CASSSSPGELFF
v_call: TRBV7-9; clone_size: few; j_call: TRBJ2-2; d_call: TRBD2; cdr3_nt: TGTGCCAGCAGTCTAGCGGCTCGGATCACCGGGGAGCTGTTTTTT; cdr3_aa: CASSLAARITGELFF
v_call: TRBV7-9; clone_size: -; j_call: TRBJ2-2; d_call: TRBD1; cdr3_nt: TGTGCCAGCAGCCTCCGGACAGGGGGCGGCACCGGGGAGCTGTTTTTT; cdr3_aa: CASSLRTGGGTGELFF
v_call: TRBV7-9; clone_size: -; j_call: TRBJ1-1; d_call: -; cdr3_nt: TGTGCCAGCAGACCCACTGGGGGGTATTACACTGAAGCTTTCTTT; cdr3_aa: CASRPTGGYYTEAFF
v_call: TRBV7-9; clone_size: -; j_call: TRBJ2-7; d_call: -; cdr3_nt: TGTGCCAGCAGCTACGACGGCTACGAGCAGTACTTC; cdr3_aa: CASSYDGYEQYF
v_call: TRBV28; clone_size: few; j_call: TRBJ2-5; d_call: -; cdr3_nt: TGTGCCAGCAGACTCGGTGGGGGAGAGACCCAGTACTTC; cdr3_aa: CASRLGGGETQYF
v_call: TRBV7-2; clone_size: -; j_call: TRBJ2-3; d_call: -; cdr3_nt: TGTGCCAGCAGGGTAGGGACAGGGCGGACTAGCGGTCCTAGCACAGATACGCAGTATTTT; cdr3_aa: CASRVGTGRTSGPSTDTQYF
v_call: TRBV20-1; clone_size: once; j_call: TRBJ2-3; d_call: -; cdr3_nt: TGCAGCTTGACTAGGGGGGCAGATACGCAGTATTTT; cdr3_aa: CSLTRGADTQYF
v_call: TRBV7-8; clone_size: few; j_call: TRBJ2-3; d_call: -; cdr3_nt: TGTGCCAGCAGCTTAGCGCTGACAGCTCCTAGCACAGATACGCAGTATTTT; cdr3_aa: CASSLALTAPSTDTQYF
v_call: TRBV7-2; clone_size: few; j_call: TRBJ2-7; d_call: -; cdr3_nt: TGTGCCAGCAGCCCGGGGGCTCGCGGCGAGCAGTACTTC; cdr3_aa: CASSPGARGEQYF
v_call: TRBV19; clone_size: -; j_call: TRBJ2-2; d_call: -; cdr3_nt: TGTGCCAGTAGTAGGACAGAGGGGTACACCGGGGAGCTGTTTTTT; cdr3_aa: CASSRTEGYTGELFF
v_call: TRBV7-2; clone_size: -; j_call: TRBJ2-1; d_call: -; cdr3_nt: TGTGCCAGCAGCTATCTAGGGGGGTCGGTCTACTACAATGAGCAGTTCTTC; cdr3_aa: CASSYLGGSVYYNEQFF
v_call: TRBV29-1; clone_size: -; j_call: TRBJ2-1; d_call: -; cdr3_nt: TGCAGCGTTGATTCTGCGAGACGGTACAATGAGCAGTTCTTC; cdr3_aa: CSVDSARRYNEQFF
v_call: TRBV7-8; clone_size: few; j_call: TRBJ1-5; d_call: -; cdr3_nt: TGTGCCAGCAGCTTACAAGGGGTCGGCGGGCAGCCCCAGCATTTT; cdr3_aa: CASSLQGVGGQPQHF
v_call: TRBV19; clone_size: once; j_call: TRBJ1-2; d_call: TRBD1; cdr3_nt: TGTGCCAGTAGACTGGGAAACAGGGGAAACTATGGCTACACCTTC; cdr3_aa: CASRLGNRGNYGYTF
v_call: TRBV18; clone_size: -; j_call: TRBJ2-2; d_call: TRBD2; cdr3_nt: TGTGCCAGCTCACCGCCGGGAGGGGTAACCGGGGAGCTGTTTTTT; cdr3_aa: CASSPPGGVTGELFF
v_call: TRBV29-1; clone_size: -; j_call: TRBJ1-2; d_call: -; cdr3_nt: TGCAGCGTTTTGGAGAGGCCTGGCTACACCTTC; cdr3_aa: CSVLERPGYTF
v_call: TRBV28; clone_size: -; j_call: TRBJ2-1; d_call: TRBD1; cdr3_nt: TGTGCCAGCAGTTTATCGGGACAGGTCGACAATGAGCAGTTCTTC; cdr3_aa: CASSLSGQVDNEQFF
v_call: TRBV7-9; clone_size: -; j_call: TRBJ2-5; d_call: TRBD1; cdr3_nt: TGTGCCAGCAGCTTACGGACAGGGAATTTACAGACCCAGTACTTC; cdr3_aa: CASSLRTGNLQTQYF
v_call: TRBV19; clone_size: -; j_call: TRBJ2-3; d_call: TRBD1; cdr3_nt: TGTGCCAGTAGTATAGCTAAGGGACAGAGCACAGATACGCAGTATTTT; cdr3_aa: CASSIAKGQSTDTQYF
v_call: TRBV2; clone_size: once; j_call: TRBJ1-2; d_call: -; cdr3_nt: TGTGCCAGCAGTGACGACGGATATGGCTACACCTTC; cdr3_aa: CASSDDGYGYTF
v_call: TRBV6-1; clone_size: few; j_call: TRBJ2-3; d_call: TRBD1; cdr3_nt: TGTGCCAGCAGTGATTTGAGGGGGCACAGCACAGATACGCAGTATTTT; cdr3_aa: CASSDLRGHSTDTQYF
v_call: TRBV28; clone_size: once; j_call: TRBJ1-4; d_call: -; cdr3_nt: TGTGCCAGCAGCTCGGGGCAGAATGAAAAACTGTTTTTT; cdr3_aa: CASSSGQNEKLFF
v_call: TRBV2; clone_size: -; j_call: TRBJ1-1; d_call: -; cdr3_nt: TGTGCCAGCAGCCCAATGGGCGCTAGATCGAACACTGAAGCTTTCTTT; cdr3_aa: CASSPMGARSNTEAFF
v_call: TRBV20-1; clone_size: -; j_call: TRBJ2-5; d_call: TRBD2; cdr3_nt: TGCAGTGCTCGGACTAGCGGGGGGGCTCAGTACTTC; cdr3_aa: CSARTSGGAQYF
v_call: TRBV7-2; clone_size: few; j_call: TRBJ2-7; d_call: -; cdr3_nt: TGTGCCAGCAGCTTAAGCCCCAGCTTGCAGTACTTC; cdr3_aa: CASSLSPSLQYF
v_call: TRBV7-6; clone_size: -; j_call: TRBJ2-5; d_call: -; cdr3_nt: TGTGCCAGCAGCCCCTTAGGGTCGGAGACCCAGTACTTC; cdr3_aa: CASSPLGSETQYF
v_call: TRBV5-1; clone_size: once; j_call: TRBJ2-5; d_call: -; cdr3_nt: TGCGCCAGCAGCCAAGACCCAACCCGGGGGTACCAAGAGACCCAGTACTTC; cdr3_aa: CASSQDPTRGYQETQYF
v_call: TRBV6-1; clone_size: -; j_call: TRBJ2-1; d_call: TRBD1; cdr3_nt: TGTGCCAGCAGTGAACGGGGGCAGGGGGCGGCCAATGAGCAGTTCTTC; cdr3_aa: CASSERGQGAANEQFF
v_call: TRBV29-1; clone_size: -; j_call: TRBJ1-1; d_call: -; cdr3_nt: TGCAGCGTTGGTCTTTTTGCCCCGAACACTGAAGCTTTCTTT; cdr3_aa: CSVGLFAPNTEAFF
v_call: TRBV28; clone_size: -; j_call: TRBJ1-1; d_call: -; cdr3_nt: TGTGCCAGCAGTGGGACGGTGAACACTGAAGCTTTCTTT; cdr3_aa: CASSGTVNTEAFF